The clone carrying this T cell receptor beta chain is a singleton in its sample. As to treatment: oral pan-JAK inhibitor, 5-10 mg twice daily. PBMCs provided sorted CD4+ and CD8+ T cells. Germline CDR1 and CDR2: ENHRY and SYGVKD. The CDR3 length is 17 residues. The V gene lost 4 bases and the J gene lost 5 bases, with 23 bases spanning the gap. This specimen comes from a study of CD8+ T cells in alopecia areata. Study overall: The protocol delivered tofacitinib for 6 to 18 months, then withdrew it for 6 months.

Isolated RNA was reverse transcribed into cDNA used as the sequencing template. This table comes from immunoSEQ multiplex PCR, and its TCRdb copy is limited to in-frame clones, with some not included. Among some 170,000 clones listed, roughly 60% were seen once. The chain employs TRBV10-3 and TRBJ2-5, with TRBD1 as a possible D gene (7 bases). The clonotype was recovered from a human donor with alopecia areata. The sample in question was CD4+ T cells sorted from blood, obtained between weeks 55 and 65, from a patient treated with tofacitinib. CDR3 nucleotide sequence: TGTGCCATCAGTGTGGAAAGGACAGGAGGGGGCATGGAGACCCAGTACTTC. Translating gives CAISVERTGGGMETQYF.